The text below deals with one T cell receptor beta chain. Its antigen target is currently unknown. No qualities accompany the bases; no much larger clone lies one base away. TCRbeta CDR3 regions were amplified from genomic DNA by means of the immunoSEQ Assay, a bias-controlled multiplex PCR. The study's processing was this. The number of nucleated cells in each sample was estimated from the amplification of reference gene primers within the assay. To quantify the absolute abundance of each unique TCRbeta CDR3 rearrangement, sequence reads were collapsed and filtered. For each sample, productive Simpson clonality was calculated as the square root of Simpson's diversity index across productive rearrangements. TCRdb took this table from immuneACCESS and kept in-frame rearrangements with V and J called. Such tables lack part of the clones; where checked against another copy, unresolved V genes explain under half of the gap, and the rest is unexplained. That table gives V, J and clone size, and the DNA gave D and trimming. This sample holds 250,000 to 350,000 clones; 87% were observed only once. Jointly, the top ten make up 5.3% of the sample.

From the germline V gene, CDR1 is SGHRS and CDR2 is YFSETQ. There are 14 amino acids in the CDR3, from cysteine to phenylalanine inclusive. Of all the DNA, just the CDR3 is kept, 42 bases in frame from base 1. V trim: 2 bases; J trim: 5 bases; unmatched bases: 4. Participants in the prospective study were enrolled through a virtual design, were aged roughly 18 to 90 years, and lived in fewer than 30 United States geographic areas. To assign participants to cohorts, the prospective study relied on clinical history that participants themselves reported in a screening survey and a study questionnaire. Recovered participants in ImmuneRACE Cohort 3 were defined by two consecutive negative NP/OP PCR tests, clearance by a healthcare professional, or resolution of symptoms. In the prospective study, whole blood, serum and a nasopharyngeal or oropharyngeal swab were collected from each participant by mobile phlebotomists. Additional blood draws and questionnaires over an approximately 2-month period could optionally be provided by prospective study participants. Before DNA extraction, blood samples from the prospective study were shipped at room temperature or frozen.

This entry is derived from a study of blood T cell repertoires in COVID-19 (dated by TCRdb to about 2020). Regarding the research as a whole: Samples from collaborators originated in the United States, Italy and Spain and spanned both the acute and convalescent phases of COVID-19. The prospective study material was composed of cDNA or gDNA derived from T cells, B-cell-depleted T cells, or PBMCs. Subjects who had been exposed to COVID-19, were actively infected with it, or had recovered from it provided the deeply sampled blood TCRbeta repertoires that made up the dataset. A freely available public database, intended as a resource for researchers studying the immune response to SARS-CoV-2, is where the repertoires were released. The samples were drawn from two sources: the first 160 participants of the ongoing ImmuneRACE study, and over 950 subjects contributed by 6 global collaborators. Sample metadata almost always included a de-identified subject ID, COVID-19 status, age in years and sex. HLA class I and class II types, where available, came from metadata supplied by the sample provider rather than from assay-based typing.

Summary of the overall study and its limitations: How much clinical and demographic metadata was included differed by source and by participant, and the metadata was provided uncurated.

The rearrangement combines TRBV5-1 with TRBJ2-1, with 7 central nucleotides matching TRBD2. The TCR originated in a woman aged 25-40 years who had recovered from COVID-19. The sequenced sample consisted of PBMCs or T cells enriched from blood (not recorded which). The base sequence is TGCGCCAGCAGCTTAGGGACTACGAACAATGAGCAGTTCTTC. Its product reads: CASSLGTTNNEQFF.